The 26 T cell receptor beta chains below come from one sample, sequenced in a study of blood T cells in healthy people across ages. The use of a sample-barcoded 5' primer and a J-beta primer mix characterized a second PCR of about 7 to 12 cycles. TCRdb redid the calling of the 5' RACE reads with MiXCR, one entry per CDR3 protein. The table includes fewer than 700,000 distinct CDR3 sequences, less than 45% detected once. Sample: blood. The source of these receptors is a man older than 75 in good health.

This clonotype came up a few times. The chain links TRBV20-1 to TRBJ2-7; 8 bases map to TRBD2. Germline trimming cut 7 bases from V and 7 bases from J; bases unmatched to any gene: 15. Germline CDR1 DFQATT, CDR2 SNEGSKA (reference sequence). This CDR3 spans 14 amino acids. The DNA for the CDR3 is TGCAGTGTTCCCGGCGGGGGGCGCCCCAATGAGCAGTACTTC. Amino acid sequence: CSVPGGGRPNEQYF.

The chain has TRBV6-2 or TRBV6-3 and TRBJ2-3; D gene ambiguous. This CDR3 region has 15 residues. The V end was cut by 6 bases, the J end by 6 bases, with 19 bases between. In germline, CDR1 is MNHEY, CDR2 SVGEGT. CDR3 amino acids: CASSALGFGGDTQYF. The CDR3 DNA follows: TGTGCCAGCAGCGCCTTGGGTTTCGGTGGGGATACGCAGTATTTT.

The chain employs TRBV27 and TRBJ2-5, with D possibly TRBD2 on 5 matching bases. Germline-derived CDR1 and CDR2 are MNHEY and SMNVEV (reference sequence). The CDR3 contains 15 residues. V lost 4 bases, J lost 4 bases, and 16 bases lay in between. CDR3 sequence: CASSSYPTGIETQYF. The DNA of the CDR3 is TGTGCCAGCAGTTCCTACCCTACGGGGATAGAGACCCAGTACTTC.

The chain couples TRBV9 to TRBJ2-1, with D possibly TRBD2 on 7 matching bases. The length of the CDR3 is 14 residues. V was pared by 0 bases and J by 7 bases, with 11 bases between. Germline-derived CDR1 and CDR2 are SGDLS and YYNGEE. In DNA form, the CDR3 reads TGTGCCAGCAGCGTAGCGGGGGGCGGGAATGAGCAGTTCTTC. This codes for CASSVAGGGNEQFF.

This chain connects TRBV20-1 to TRBJ2-5; TRBD2 agrees at 11 bases. Trimming cost V 4 bases and J 3 bases; bases outside gene matches: 7. Germline CDR1 and CDR2: DFQATT and SNEGSKA (reference sequence). This CDR3 is 15 amino acids long. CDR3 in DNA: TGCAGTGCTACCAACCTGGGACTAGCGGAAGAGACCCAGTACTTC. Its protein is CSATNLGLAEETQYF.

The chain uses TRBV7-2 and TRBJ2-1; TRBD2 agrees at 13 bases. The J segment lost 10 bases and the V segment lost 2 bases, leaving 5 bases of the junction unmatched. The CDR3 totals 15 residues. Looked up from germline, CDR1 is SGHTA and CDR2 is FQGNSA. Here the CDR3 DNA reads TGTGCCAGCAGCTTAAGGACTAGCGGGAGAGGGGAGCAGTTCTTC. Translated: CASSLRTSGRGEQFF.

This chain's CDR3 is CAISEPRTSGTDTQYF. In DNA form, the CDR3 reads TGTGCCATCAGTGAGCCACGGACTAGCGGCACAGATACGCAGTATTTT. The chain carries TRBV10-3 and TRBJ2-3, with 9 bases fitting TRBD2. The CDR3 is 16 amino acids. The J segment lost 1 base and the V segment lost 2 bases, leaving 4 bases of the junction unmatched. Germline assignment: CDR1 ENHRY and CDR2 SYGVKD.

This clonotype was found a few times. V usage is TRBV5-6 and J usage is TRBJ1-6, with unresolved D. Germline V gene lookup returns CDR1 SGHDT and CDR2 YYEEEE. This CDR3 has 12 amino acids. The V and J ends lost 4 bases and 10 bases respectively, with 9 bases between them. CDR3 residues: CASSLMGSPLHF. The CDR3, as DNA: TGTGCCAGCAGCCTGATGGGGTCACCCCTCCACTTT.

This clonotype was seen only once. Being one base from a much bigger clone, this may be a read error. The V call is TRBV6-2 or TRBV6-3, the J call TRBJ2-7, with D hard to call. The CDR3 length is 15 residues. Trimming removed 3 bases from V and 2 bases from J, with 14 bases in between. The V gene's germline CDR1 is MNHEY and CDR2 SVGEGT. This CDR3 is CASSYDLRATYEQYF. In DNA, the CDR3 is TGTGCCAGCAGTTATGATCTAAGGGCGACCTACGAGCAGTACTTC.

This clonotype was detected a few times. The genes are TRBV12-3 or TRBV12-4 and TRBJ2-1; D gene uncertain. The CDR3 covers 12 residues. Trimming pared 3 bases from V and 6 bases from J, leaving 6 bases between. The CDR3 reads CASSLALNEQFF. In DNA form, the CDR3 reads TGTGCCAGCAGTTTGGCGCTCAATGAGCAGTTCTTC.

This chain uses TRBV20-1 with TRBJ2-7; D is unresolved. V was trimmed by 0 bases and J by 4 bases, leaving 7 bases between them. The CDR3 contains 12 residues. The germline CDR1 and CDR2 sequences are DFQATT and SNEGSKA (reference sequence). The CDR3 loop is CSARETAYEQYF. Here the CDR3 DNA reads TGCAGTGCTAGAGAGACCGCATACGAGCAGTACTTC.

The rearrangement links TRBV12-3 or TRBV12-4 to TRBJ1-1, with D unclear. This CDR3 comprises 14 residues. Trimming removed 5 bases at V and 0 bases at J, with 10 bases between. The CDR3 DNA reads as TGTGCCAGCAGTCGAGATTCTGTGAACACTGAAGCTTTCTTT. Translating gives CASSRDSVNTEAFF.

The chain couples TRBV10-2 to TRBJ2-5; D is ambiguous. The V end lost 9 bases, the J end lost 5 bases, and 13 bases lay between the germline ends. CDR1 WSHSY and CDR2 SAAADI come from the germline V gene. The length of the CDR3 is 12 residues. In nucleotides, the CDR3 is TGCGCCAGTACTCAGATGTTGGAGACCCAGTACTTC. Its translation: CASTQMLETQYF.

This clonotype appeared a few times. The chain links TRBV5-1 to TRBJ2-7; 9 bases match TRBD1. This CDR3 is built from 16 residues. Trimming cost V 2 bases and J 2 bases; bases outside gene matches: 8. In germline, CDR1 is SGHRS, CDR2 YFSETQ. The CDR3 is CASSLAPGQGAYEQYF. The DNA of the CDR3 is TGCGCCAGCAGCTTAGCTCCGGGACAGGGAGCCTACGAGCAGTACTTC.

The chain combines TRBV10-2 with TRBJ2-7; D possibly uses TRBD1 or TRBD2 (5 bases each). Germline V gene lookup returns CDR1 WSHSY and CDR2 SAAADI. The CDR3 loop spans 13 amino acids. The germline V and J ends were trimmed by 10 bases and 0 bases, with 13 bases remaining between them. The DNA of the CDR3 is TGCGCCACCCGAGAGAGGGGCTCCTACGAGCAGTACTTC. Translated, it gives CATRERGSYEQYF.

J is TRBJ2-2 and V is TRBV5-4, with D hard to call. Trimming took 0 bases from V and 6 from J, leaving 6 bases between them. The CDR3 loop spans 13 amino acids. Per germline, CDR1 SGHNT and CDR2 YYREEE (reference sequence). CDR3 loop: CASSLVEAGELFF. DNA of the CDR3: TGTGCCAGCAGCTTGGTGGAAGCCGGGGAGCTGTTTTTT.

The chain combines TRBV30 with TRBJ2-6; D unresolved. Between the trimmed V and J ends, which lost 4 bases and 2 bases, there was a span of 15 bases. CDR3 length equals 16 residues. Germline V lookup: CDR1 GTSNPN, CDR2 SVGIG (reference sequence). This CDR3 is CAWKLDHVAGANVLTF. As DNA, the CDR3 is TGTGCCTGGAAGTTGGACCATGTGGCTGGGGCCAACGTCCTGACTTTC.

This clonotype was observed a handful of times. The chain has TRBV4-3 and TRBJ2-7, with 7 bases lining up with TRBD1. The CDR3 consists of 20 residues. V dropped 5 bases and J dropped 3; count of bases not matched to a gene: 25. Looked up from germline, CDR1 is LGHNA and CDR2 is YSLEER. The DNA of the CDR3 is TGCGCCAGCAGCGCTAGGCTCTGGACAGGCGGTGTGGGGTGGGTCTACGAGCAGTACTTC. It is translated as CASSARLWTGGVGWVYEQYF.

The chain links TRBV20-1 to TRBJ2-5; either TRBD1 or TRBD2 may fit D (5 bases each). V was trimmed by 3 bases and J by 2 bases, leaving 13 bases between them. This CDR3 spans 14 amino acids. Germline lookup yields CDR1 DFQATT and CDR2 SNEGSKA (reference sequence). DNA for the CDR3: TGCAGTGCTAGGCTTCCGGGGCGACAAGAGACCCAGTACTTC. Protein: CSARLPGRQETQYF.

This clonotype was counted only a few times. V usage is TRBV27 and J usage is TRBJ2-7; TRBD2 is a possible D gene (5 bases). Per the germline V gene, CDR1 is MNHEY and CDR2 is SMNVEV (reference sequence). The CDR3 runs 15 residues. V was pared by 2 bases and J by 1 base, with 12 bases between. The CDR3, as DNA: TGTGCCAGCAGTTTAGTCGGGGTTGGGTCCTACGAGCAGTACTTC. Translated, it gives CASSLVGVGSYEQYF.

The chain combines TRBV5-1 with TRBJ1-2; TRBD1 might be the D (5 bases). This CDR3 has 15 residues. Trimming took 1 base from V and 6 from J, leaving 16 bases between them. Per the germline V gene, CDR1 is SGHRS and CDR2 is YFSETQ. CDR3: CASSLTARGENGYTF. DNA for the CDR3: TGCGCCAGCAGCTTGACGGCTAGGGGCGAGAATGGCTACACCTTC.

The rearrangement links TRBV7-9 to TRBJ2-5; possibly TRBD2 for D (5 bases). This CDR3 comprises 14 residues. The ends were cut back, 8 bases at V and 3 bases at J, with 16 bases in the middle. Germline CDR1 reads SEHNR; CDR2 reads FQNEAQ (reference sequence). This CDR3 reads CASGTIRGKETQYF. The CDR3 nucleotides read TGTGCCAGCGGTACGATCCGAGGGAAAGAGACCCAGTACTTC. The variable domain in full, completed from reference TRBV7-9 and TRBJ2-5, reads DTGVSQNPRHKITKRGQNVTFRCDPISEHNRLYWYRQTLGQGPEFLTYFQNEAQLEKSRLLSDRFSAERPKGSFSTLEIQRTEQGDSAMYLCASGTIRGKETQYFGPGTRLLVL.

The chain recombines TRBV27 with TRBJ2-3; D is unresolved. V lost 5 bases and J lost 5, with 11 bases in between. From germline, CDR1 is MNHEY and CDR2 SMNVEV (reference sequence). The CDR3 has 13 amino acids. CDR3 loop: CASSVRWGDTQYF. CDR3 DNA sequence: TGTGCCAGCAGTGTACGTTGGGGAGATACGCAGTATTTT.

This clonotype turned up a few times. A clone one base away is much larger, so this may be a read error. The genes are TRBV10-2 and TRBJ2-5; D ambiguous. The V gene's germline CDR1 is WSHSY and CDR2 SAAADI. The CDR3 has 12 amino acids. This CDR3 is CASRESSGTQYF. The DNA for the CDR3 is TGCGCCAGCAGGGAGTCGTCGGGGACCCAGTACTTC.

This clonotype occurred a few times. This sequence joins TRBV4-2 and TRBJ1-6; 12 bases are shared with TRBD1. The CDR3 sequence is 18 residues long. CDR1 and CDR2 from the germline V gene are LGHNA and YNFKEQ. Losses at the gene ends were 0 bases for V and 10 bases for J; bases not matched to a gene: 10. CDR3 sequence reads: CASSQEFIGDRGLSPLHF. In nucleotides, the CDR3 is TGTGCCAGCAGCCAAGAGTTCATCGGGGACAGGGGGCTGTCACCCCTCCACTTT.

This clonotype was detected only a few times. The chain couples TRBV6-1 to TRBJ1-2, with 7 bases matching TRBD1. This CDR3 comprises 13 residues. Per germline, CDR1 MNHNS and CDR2 SASEGT. The ends lost 7 bases at V and 4 bases at J; junction bases unmatched: 6. DNA of the CDR3: TGTGCCAGCACAGTGACAGGGTCCTATGGCTACACCTTC. Protein: CASTVTGSYGYTF.